The 27 T cell receptor beta chains below all came from one sample that was sequenced in a study of T cell clones after liver transplantation. Produced via immunoSEQ multiplex PCR; TCRdb's table is partial and in-frame only. The sample holds about 100,000 clones, approximately 78% seen once. The specimen was CD4+ T cells from blood, collected before liver transplant. Every receptor here comes from a human donor who received a liver transplant.

This clone was seen just once. The V and J genes are TRBV18 and TRBJ1-5; 10 bases are a match to TRBD1. Germline assignment: CDR1 KGHSH and CDR2 LQKENI. The ends lost 8 bases at V and 1 base at J; junction bases unmatched: 11. The CDR3 has 17 residues. The CDR3 region has the DNA TGTGCCAGCACTAGAGGGACAGGGGATGTCAGCAATCAGCCCCAGCATTTT. Its protein is CASTRGTGDVSNQPQHF.

This chain uses TRBV6-5 with TRBJ2-7, with D perhaps matching TRBD2 (5 bases). Germline CDR1 is MNHEY and CDR2 is SVGAGI. The length of the CDR3 is 13 residues. The V and J ends lost 5 bases and 2 bases respectively, with 10 bases between them. The CDR3 DNA sequence: TGTGCCAGCAGTAGGACTTTGACCTACGAGCAGTACTTC. It translates to CASSRTLTYEQYF.

This clone appeared a single time. This chain links TRBV5-4 with TRBJ1-1; the D gene is possibly TRBD1 (6 bases). The germline V and J ends were trimmed by 4 bases and 1 base, with 14 bases remaining between them. The CDR3 covers 15 residues. Germline CDR1 reads SGHNT; CDR2 reads YYREEE (reference sequence). CDR3 amino acids: CASSPPTTGNTEAFF. The CDR3, as DNA: TGTGCCAGCAGCCCTCCAACGACAGGGAACACTGAAGCTTTCTTT. Drawing the rest from reference TRBV5-4 and TRBJ1-1, the complete variable domain is ETGVTQSPTHLIKTRGQQVTLRCSSQSGHNTVSWYQQALGQGPQFIFQYYREEENGRGNFPPRFSGLQFPNYSSELNVNALELDDSALYLCASSPPTTGNTEAFFGQGTRLTVV.

The gene calls are TRBV7-2 and TRBJ1-1, with D maybe TRBD1 (5 bases). The CDR3 is 13 amino acids. Trimming left V 4 bases short and J 3 bases short, with 9 bases between. The germline V gene encodes CDR1 SGHTA and CDR2 FQGNSA. The CDR3 coding sequence is TGTGCCAGCAGCTGGGGCAGCCACACTGAAGCTTTCTTT. It specifies CASSWGSHTEAFF.

The chain combines TRBV19 with TRBJ1-5; D is uncertain. Trimming stripped 0 bases from V and 11 bases from J, with 14 bases between. The germline V gene encodes CDR1 LNHDA and CDR2 SQIVND (reference sequence). The CDR3 is 14 residues long. In nucleotides, the CDR3 is TGTGCCAGTAGTATAGATGGACCCCTGGGAGCCCAGCATTTT. Its translation is CASSIDGPLGAQHF.

V usage is TRBV4-2 and J usage is TRBJ2-7; perhaps TRBD2 as D (6 bases). Trimming stripped 2 bases from V and 0 bases from J, with 11 bases between. The germline CDR1 and CDR2 sequences are LGHNA and YNFKEQ. The CDR3 sequence is 15 residues long. CDR3 region: CASSQRRGSSYEQYF. In DNA, the CDR3 is TGTGCCAGCAGCCAACGACGGGGGAGCTCCTACGAGCAGTACTTC.

The chain is built from TRBV23-1 and TRBJ2-4; 11 nucleotides align to TRBD2. TRBV23-1 is placed among ORFs of uncertain function. This CDR3 has 18 amino acids. The trim removed 4 bases at V and 9 bases at J, leaving 17 bases unmatched. CDR3 DNA sequence: TGCGCCAGCAGTCTTCTTAGCGGGAGGGCCTTAGATAATCGCATTCAGTACTTC. Residues: CASSLLSGRALDNRIQYF.

V usage is TRBV21-1 and J usage is TRBJ2-7. TRBV21-1 is a pseudogene segment. The CDR3 totals 17 residues. CDR3: CASSKNGEEKGPYEQYF. In DNA form, the CDR3 reads TGTGCCAGCAGCAAAAATGGCGAGGAAAAGGGTCCCTACGAGCAGTACTTC.

This chain joins TRBV2 and TRBJ2-1, with 8 bases that match TRBD2. Germline V gives CDR1 SNHLY, CDR2 FYNNEI. The CDR3 length is 12 residues. V was pared by 5 bases and J by 15 bases, with 9 bases of the junction left unmatched. The CDR3 DNA follows: TGTGCCAGCAGTTCCGGGGGGGCCGAATGGTTCTTC. Translating it yields CASSSGGAEWFF.

This chain connects TRBV19 to TRBJ2-3; D is uncertain. Germline lookup yields CDR1 LNHDA and CDR2 SQIVND (reference sequence). V was trimmed by 3 bases and J by 2 bases, leaving 9 bases between them. The CDR3 sequence is 14 residues long. CDR3 loop: CASSMGKNTDTQYF. CDR3 in DNA: TGTGCCAGTAGTATGGGGAAAAACACAGATACGCAGTATTTT.

This chain joins TRBV7-9 and TRBJ2-2, with 10 bases identical to TRBD2. The CDR3 is 16 residues long. The germline CDR1 and CDR2 sequences are SEHNR and FQNEAQ (reference sequence). V lost 2 bases and J lost 6; bases outside the gene matches: 6. The CDR3 sequence is CASSLPSGRAPGELFF. Written as DNA, the CDR3 is TGTGCCAGCAGCTTACCAAGCGGGAGGGCCCCCGGGGAGCTGTTTTTT.

The CDR3 sequence: CASSLAAGNPPDTQYF. The CDR3 DNA follows: TGCGCCAGCAGCTTGGCTGCGGGCAACCCACCAGATACGCAGTATTTT. The chain joins TRBV5-1 to TRBJ2-3, with D possibly being TRBD2 (5 bases). This CDR3 is 16 amino acids long. Trimming cost V 0 bases and J 4 bases, with 15 bases left between them. Germline V lookup: CDR1 SGHRS, CDR2 YFSETQ.

The chain links TRBV11-3 to TRBJ2-1; TRBD2 matches at 8 bases. There are 16 residues in the CDR3. The J segment lost 0 bases and the V segment lost 2 bases, leaving 3 bases of the junction unmatched. Germline V lookup: CDR1 SGHNT, CDR2 YENEEA. The CDR3 reads CASSLKSGGSYNEQFF. CDR3 in DNA: TGTGCCAGCAGCTTAAAAAGCGGGGGCTCCTACAATGAGCAGTTCTTC. Supplemented by reference TRBV11-3 and TRBJ2-1, the full variable domain reads EAGVVQSPRYKIIEKKQPVAFWCNPISGHNTLYWYLQNLGQGPELLIRYENEEAVDDSQLPKDRFSAERLKGVDSTLKIQPAELGDSAVYLCASSLKSGGSYNEQFFGPGTRLTVL.

This clone was counted a few times. The genes are TRBV27 and TRBJ2-2, with TRBD2 as a possible D gene (7 bases). Germline CDR1 MNHEY, CDR2 SMNVEV (reference sequence). Between the trimmed V and J ends, which lost 6 bases and 4 bases, there was a span of 12 bases. There are 14 residues in the CDR3. The CDR3 sequence: CASRRGGVTGELFF. The CDR3 nucleotides read TGTGCCAGCAGAAGGGGGGGCGTCACCGGGGAGCTGTTTTTT.

J is TRBJ2-5 and V is TRBV29-1; 10 bases match TRBD1. Germline V gene data show CDR1 as SQVTM and CDR2 as ANQGSEA. The CDR3 spans 13 residues. The J segment lost 5 bases and the V segment lost 8 bases, leaving 8 bases of the junction unmatched. CDR3 sequence reads: CSSAAGQGETQYF. In nucleotides, the CDR3 is TGCAGCTCGGCGGCGGGACAGGGGGAGACCCAGTACTTC.

This sequence joins TRBV6-5 and TRBJ1-2, with 11 bases identical to TRBD1. Germline CDR1 MNHEY, CDR2 SVGAGI. The CDR3 loop spans 15 amino acids. The ends lost 2 bases at V and 4 bases at J; junction bases unmatched: 3. In DNA form, the CDR3 reads TGTGCCAGCAGTTACGGGACAGGGGGACGCTATGGCTACACCTTC. This codes for CASSYGTGGRYGYTF.

The chain links TRBV11-3 to TRBJ1-1; D perhaps matches TRBD1 (5 bases). The length of the CDR3 is 13 residues. Between the trimmed V and J ends, which lost 3 bases and 4 bases, there was a span of 9 bases. In germline, CDR1 is SGHNT, CDR2 YENEEA. The CDR3 spells CASSLGRATEAFF. In nucleotides, the CDR3 is TGTGCCAGCAGCTTGGGACGGGCCACTGAAGCTTTCTTT.

The chain uses TRBV5-1 and TRBJ2-7, with 8 bases that match TRBD1. V lost 0 bases, J lost 7 bases, and 9 bases stayed unmatched. The CDR3 consists of 15 residues. Looked up from germline, CDR1 is SGHRS and CDR2 is YFSETQ. Here the CDR3 DNA reads TGCGCCAGCAGCTTGGGACAGGGGTCGGATGGGGAGCAGTACTTC. Translated: CASSLGQGSDGEQYF. Using reference TRBV5-1 and TRBJ2-7 for the parts outside the CDR3, the full variable domain is KAGVTQTPRYLIKTRGQQVTLSCSPISGHRSVSWYQQTPGQGLQFLFEYFSETQRNKGNFPGRFSGRQFSNSRSEMNVSTLELGDSALYLCASSLGQGSDGEQYFGPGTRLTVT.

The CDR3 loop is CASSLKRGGLTNEQFF. CDR3 bases: TGTGCCAGCAGCTTAAAGCGGGGGGGCCTAACCAATGAGCAGTTCTTC. V and J are TRBV7-3 and TRBJ2-1, with 10 positions matching TRBD2. This CDR3 region has 16 residues. Looked up from germline, CDR1 is SGHTA and CDR2 is FQGTGA. Trimming removed 1 base from V and 6 bases from J; junction bases left unmatched: 6.

V gene TRBV5-1 combines with J gene TRBJ1-6; TRBD1 agrees at 7 bases. Germline CDR1 is SGHRS and CDR2 is YFSETQ. The CDR3 runs to 15 residues. The ends lost 4 bases at V and 1 base at J; junction bases unmatched: 2. The CDR3 coding sequence is TGCGCCAGCAGCCCAGGGGGTTCCTATAATTCACCCCTCCACTTT. Its protein product is CASSPGGSYNSPLHF.

The V gene is TRBV6-5, the J gene TRBJ1-6; 7 nucleotides line up with TRBD1. This CDR3 has 14 residues. V shed 8 bases and J 3 bases; nucleotides not matched to a gene: 4. In germline, CDR1 is MNHEY, CDR2 SVGAGI. CDR3 sequence reads: CASRDSIYNSPLHF. Here the CDR3 DNA reads TGTGCCAGCCGGGACAGCATCTATAATTCACCCCTCCACTTT.

This rearrangement joins TRBV7-8 to TRBJ2-1; 11 nucleotides line up with TRBD2. J gave up 3 bases and V 2 bases, and 3 bases lay outside the gene matches. CDR1 SGHVS and CDR2 FQNEAQ come from the germline V gene. CDR3 size: 16 residues. The CDR3 protein is CASSLTTSGGYNEQFF. As DNA, the CDR3 is TGTGCCAGCAGCTTAACTACTAGCGGGGGCTACAATGAGCAGTTCTTC.

The V and J genes are TRBV19 and TRBJ2-7, with 7 bases identical to TRBD1. CDR1 LNHDA and CDR2 SQIVND come from the germline V gene (reference sequence). This CDR3 has 13 residues. V gave up 5 bases and J gave up 3 bases; unmatched junction bases: 4. In DNA, the CDR3 is TGTGCCAGTAGTCCCGGGACAGACTACGAGCAGTACTTC. This translates into CASSPGTDYEQYF.

The chain carries TRBV5-1 and TRBJ2-7; D is unresolved. Trimming removed 3 bases from V and 0 bases from J, with 10 bases in between. Germline loops: CDR1 SGHRS, CDR2 YFSETQ. CDR3 length: 14 amino acids. CDR3 nucleotides: TGCGCCAGCAGCTGGAACAGTGCCTCCTACGAGCAGTACTTC. Its protein product is CASSWNSASYEQYF.

The rearrangement uses TRBV4-1 and TRBJ1-2, with D tentatively TRBD1 (6 bases). Germline-derived CDR1 and CDR2 are MGHRA and YSYEKL. The germline V and J ends were trimmed by 2 bases and 6 bases, with 16 bases remaining between them. The CDR3 loop spans 15 amino acids. In DNA, the CDR3 is TGCGCCAGCAGCCAAATTCAGGGAAGGACAGATGGCTACACCTTC. This translates into CASSQIQGRTDGYTF.

The V gene is TRBV7-9, the J gene TRBJ2-7, with TRBD1 matching over 7 bases. In germline, CDR1 is SEHNR, CDR2 FQNEAQ (reference sequence). J gave up 5 bases and V 5 bases, and 3 bases lay outside the gene matches. The CDR3 covers 12 residues. This CDR3 reads CASSRQGHEQYF. As DNA, the CDR3 is TGTGCCAGCAGCCGACAGGGCCACGAGCAGTACTTC.

This chain links TRBV15 with TRBJ2-2; 7 bases match TRBD2. The CDR3 consists of 15 residues. Germline V gene data show CDR1 as LNHNV and CDR2 as YYDKDF (reference sequence). V gave up 6 bases and J gave up 6 bases; unmatched junction bases: 10. The CDR3 nucleotides read TGTGCCACCAGTTCCGGGGGGAGGGGATCCGGGGAGCTGTTTTTT. Its translation is CATSSGGRGSGELFF.